This TCR beta chain stems from a study of blood T cell repertoires in COVID-19. Background on the study: Material from acute and convalescent COVID-19 was sourced from the United States, Italy and Spain. PBMCs, B-cell-depleted T cells, or T cells provided the cDNA or gDNA that made up the material.

Profiled with immunoSEQ multiplex PCR; TCRdb holds only in-frame clones, not every one. The data hold 150,000 to 200,000 clones, with roughly four fifths observed a single time. From germline, CDR1 is MNHEY and CDR2 SVGEGT. This CDR3 has 17 amino acids. The ends lost 5 bases at V and 10 bases at J; junction bases unmatched: 21. V and J are TRBV6-2 or TRBV6-3 and TRBJ2-3; TRBD2 agrees at 7 bases. Sequences were obtained from PBMCs or T cells enriched from blood (not recorded which). This receptor was identified in a man between 40 and 49 years old who had recovered from COVID-19. For the CDR3, the DNA is TGTGCCAGCAGTCGCTCCCTGGGGACTACGGGCCAGCGGGCGCAGTATTTT. Translating it yields CASSRSLGTTGQRAQYF.